Below are 6 T cell receptor beta chains sequenced from a single sample in a study of cytomegalovirus exposure and HLA in healthy donors. The study ran its PCR with 60 Vbeta and 13 Jbeta primers. The repertoire was sequenced with immunoSEQ multiplex PCR; TCRdb's copy has only in-frame clones and lacks some. The profile shows under 200,000 clones, approximately 80% of them singletons. Sample: PBMCs. These receptor sequences come from a male donor in good health and CMV-seropositive.

This chain uses TRBV6-6 with TRBJ1-3; D may be TRBD1 (6 bases). Germline V gene data show CDR1 as MNHNY and CDR2 as SVGAGI (reference sequence). Deletions cut 8 bases from V and 0 bases from J, with 11 bases between. The CDR3 spans 14 residues. The CDR3 here is CASVGAASGNTIYF. Here the CDR3 DNA reads TGTGCCAGCGTGGGGGCAGCCTCTGGAAACACCATATATTTT.

This clone was observed a handful of times. The chain carries TRBV28 and TRBJ1-5, with TRBD1 identical over 7 bases. J was trimmed by 3 bases and V by 5 bases; bases with no gene match: 10. The CDR3 has 16 residues. Looked up from germline, CDR1 is MDHEN and CDR2 is SYDVKM. Here the CDR3 reads CASSHLGTALNQPQHF. CDR3 sequence (DNA): TGTGCCAGCAGTCACCTAGGGACAGCACTCAATCAGCCCCAGCATTTT.

The rearrangement links TRBV4-1 to TRBJ2-5; 8 nucleotides agree with TRBD1. CDR1 is MGHRA, CDR2 YSYEKL, per germline. The CDR3 runs to 15 residues. The ends lost 4 bases at V and 5 bases at J; junction bases unmatched: 9. CDR3 loop: CASSLRTGTGETQYF. The DNA for the CDR3 is TGCGCCAGCAGCCTCCGGACAGGGACGGGGGAGACCCAGTACTTC.

V usage is TRBV29-1 and J usage is TRBJ1-2, with D possibly matching TRBD1 (5 bases). Germline CDR1 reads SQVTM; CDR2 reads ANQGSEA. This CDR3 comprises 12 residues. V gave up 5 bases and J gave up 8 bases, with 15 bases separating them. CDR3 residues: CSVNRDGGGYTF. CDR3 DNA sequence: TGCAGCGTTAACCGGGACGGGGGGGGCTACACCTTC.

The genes are TRBV5-5 and TRBJ1-2; D is ambiguous. Germline loops: CDR1 SGHKS, CDR2 YYEKEE (reference sequence). The V end lost 0 bases, the J end lost 4 bases, and 10 bases lay between the germline ends. The CDR3 length is 14 residues. CDR3 sequence: CASSLVGNGYGYTF. CDR3 bases: TGTGCCAGCAGCTTGGTCGGGAATGGCTATGGCTACACCTTC. The variable domain in full, with the rest retrieved from reference TRBV5-5 and TRBJ1-2, is DAGVTQSPTHLIKTRGQQVTLRCSPISGHKSVSWYQQVLGQGPQFIFQYYEKEERGRGNFPDRFSARQFPNYSSELNVNALLLGDSALYLCASSLVGNGYGYTFGSGTRLTVV.

V usage is TRBV5-1 and J usage is TRBJ2-3; TRBD2 matches 7 bases. Germline V lookup: CDR1 SGHRS, CDR2 YFSETQ. The CDR3 runs to 16 residues. V gave up 4 bases and J gave up 0 bases; unmatched junction bases: 8. In nucleotides, the CDR3 is TGCGCCAGCAGCGGGGAGGGAGGAATAAGCACAGATACGCAGTATTTT. It yields the protein CASSGEGGISTDTQYF.